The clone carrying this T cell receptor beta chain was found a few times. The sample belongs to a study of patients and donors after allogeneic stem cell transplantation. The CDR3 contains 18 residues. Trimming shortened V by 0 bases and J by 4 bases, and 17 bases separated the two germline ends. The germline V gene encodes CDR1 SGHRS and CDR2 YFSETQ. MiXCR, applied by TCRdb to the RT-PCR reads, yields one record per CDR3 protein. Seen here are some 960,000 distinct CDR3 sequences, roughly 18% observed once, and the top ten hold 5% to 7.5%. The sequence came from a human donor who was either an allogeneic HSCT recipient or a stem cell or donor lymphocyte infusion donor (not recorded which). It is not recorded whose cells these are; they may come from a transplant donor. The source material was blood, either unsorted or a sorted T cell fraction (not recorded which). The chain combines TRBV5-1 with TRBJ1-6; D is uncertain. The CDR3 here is CASSLGTWTGDYNSPLHF. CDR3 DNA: TGCGCCAGCAGCTTGGGAACCTGGACGGGAGATTATAATTCACCCCTCCACTTT.